This TCR beta chain was captured by sequencing in a study of blood T cell repertoires in COVID-19. At the level of the study: Specimens from acute and convalescent COVID-19 originated in the United States, Italy and Spain.

In the original processing: By means of reference gene primer amplification, nucleated cell counts were estimated. Assay used: immunoSEQ multiplex PCR; TCRdb lists only in-frame clones, some missing. The V and J calls and clone size come from that table; D and trimming were worked out from the DNA. The sample has under 100,000 clones, around 85% seen once. The material sequenced was peripheral blood. The sequence derives from a man at least 80 years old with active or convalescent COVID-19.

CDR3 amino acids: CASRVGQQETQYF. The CDR3 nucleotides read TGTGCCAGCAGAGTCGGACAGCAAGAGACCCAGTACTTC. The V and J genes are TRBV5-4 and TRBJ2-5; D possibly corresponds to TRBD1 (6 bases). The CDR3 is made up of 13 amino acids. Germline-derived CDR1 and CDR2 are SGHNT and YYREEE (reference sequence). V shed 5 bases and J shed 2 bases, with 10 bases lying between them.